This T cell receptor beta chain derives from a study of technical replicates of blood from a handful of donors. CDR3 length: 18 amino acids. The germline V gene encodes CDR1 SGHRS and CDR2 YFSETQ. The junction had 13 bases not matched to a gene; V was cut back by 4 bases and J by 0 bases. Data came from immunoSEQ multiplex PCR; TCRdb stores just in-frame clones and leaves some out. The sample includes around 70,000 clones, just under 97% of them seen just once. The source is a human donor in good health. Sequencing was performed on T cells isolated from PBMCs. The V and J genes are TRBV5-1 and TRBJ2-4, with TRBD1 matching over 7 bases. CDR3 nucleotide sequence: TGCGCCAGCAGCCCCGTTACAGGGGCCCCCATAGCCAAAAACATTCAGTACTTC. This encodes CASSPVTGAPIAKNIQYF.